Shown below are 29 T cell receptor beta chains from a single sample sequenced in a study of OX40 agonist ivuxolimab in advanced cancers. The repertoire was sequenced with immunoSEQ multiplex PCR; TCRdb's copy has only in-frame clones and lacks some. The sample consists of around 70,000 clones, around 85% of them appearing once. The sequenced sample was CD4+ or CD8+ T cells sorted from blood, obtained in a trial of the OX40 agonist ivuxolimab. All receptors derive from an adult with an advanced solid tumor such as melanoma, head and neck, liver or kidney cancer.

V usage is TRBV6-6 and J usage is TRBJ1-1, with 7 bases fitting TRBD1. J gave up 4 bases and V 6 bases, and 5 bases lay outside the gene matches. CDR1 and CDR2 from the germline V gene are MNHNY and SVGAGI (reference sequence). The CDR3 covers 13 residues. Here the CDR3 reads CASRKQGLTEAFF. The CDR3 coding sequence is TGTGCCAGCAGGAAACAGGGGCTCACTGAAGCTTTCTTT.

This chain uses TRBV29-1 with TRBJ1-2; no definite D call. The length of the CDR3 is 13 residues. The V gene's germline CDR1 is SQVTM and CDR2 ANQGSEA. V was pared by 4 bases and J by 5 bases, with 14 bases between. The CDR3 DNA follows: TGCAGCGTTGGTGCCTACTTAGGGTATGGCTACACCTTC. Protein: CSVGAYLGYGYTF.

This rearrangement joins TRBV18 to TRBJ1-4; tentatively, D is TRBD1 (6 bases). The V gene's germline CDR1 is KGHSH and CDR2 LQKENI. Trimming took off 1 base at V and 1 base at J, with 10 bases between the two ends. This CDR3 is built from 16 residues. The chain's CDR3 is CASSPQPGQTNEKLFF. CDR3 nucleotides: TGTGCCAGCTCACCACAGCCGGGACAAACTAATGAAAAACTGTTTTTT. Variable domain in full (rest from reference TRBV18 and TRBJ1-4): NAGVMQNPRHLVRRRGQEARLRCSPMKGHSHVYWYRQLPEEGLKFMVYLQKENIIDESGMPKERFSAEFPKEGPSILRIQQVVRGDSAAYFCASSPQPGQTNEKLFFGSGTQLSVL.

This clone was counted many times. This chain uses TRBV4-1 with TRBJ1-1; D is unclear. The V gene's germline CDR1 is MGHRA and CDR2 YSYEKL. The CDR3 runs 15 residues. The germline V and J ends were trimmed by 4 bases and 5 bases, with 17 bases remaining between them. For the CDR3, the DNA is TGCGCCAGCAGCCTTTCCTGGACCAGCGGTACTGAAGCTTTCTTT. Its protein product is CASSLSWTSGTEAFF.

The CDR3 reads CASSLTSIGETQYF. CDR3 nucleotides: TGTGCCAGCAGCCTTACTAGCATAGGGGAGACCCAGTACTTC. The V call is TRBV4-2, the J call TRBJ2-5, with D possibly matching TRBD2 (6 bases). This CDR3 spans 14 amino acids. Germline CDR1 LGHNA, CDR2 YNFKEQ. The V and J ends lost 4 bases and 5 bases respectively, with 14 bases between them.

The chain is built from TRBV7-3 and TRBJ1-1; D gene ambiguous. V dropped 3 bases and J dropped 3 bases, with 8 bases sitting between them. The CDR3 length is 13 residues. In germline, CDR1 is SGHTA, CDR2 FQGTGA. In nucleotides, the CDR3 is TGTGCCAGCAGCTTTTCCGGGGACACTGAAGCTTTCTTT. Translation gives CASSFSGDTEAFF.

The chain recombines TRBV7-2 with TRBJ2-7; 7 nucleotides line up with TRBD2. The CDR3 is 15 residues long. From germline, CDR1 is SGHTA and CDR2 FQGNSA. Germline trimming cut 2 bases from V and 2 bases from J; bases unmatched to any gene: 6. The chain's CDR3 is CASSLRGERPYEQYF. In nucleotides, the CDR3 is TGTGCCAGCAGCTTACGGGGGGAGAGGCCCTACGAGCAGTACTTC. Full variable domain (missing parts from reference TRBV7-2 and TRBJ2-7): GAGVSQSPSNKVTEKGKDVELRCDPISGHTALYWYRQSLGQGLEFLIYFQGNSAPDKSGLPSDRFSAERTGGSVSTLTIQRTQQEDSAVYLCASSLRGERPYEQYFGPGTRLTVT.

On this clone itself: At the DNA level, this CDR3 is encoded by other sequences in the same sample as well. The chain couples TRBV6-5 to TRBJ1-5; 7 nucleotides match TRBD1. Germline loops: CDR1 MNHEY, CDR2 SVGAGI. V was pared by 4 bases and J by 2 bases, with 5 bases of the junction left unmatched. The CDR3 has 15 amino acids. For the CDR3, the DNA is TGTGCCAGCAGTTTGCTAGGGGGCGGCAATCAGCCCCAGCATTTT. This gives the protein CASSLLGGGNQPQHF.

The chain couples TRBV4-3 to TRBJ1-2; maybe TRBD1 (5 bases). The length of the CDR3 is 14 residues. Per germline, CDR1 LGHNA and CDR2 YSLEER. Deletions cut 3 bases from V and 1 base from J, with 9 bases between. This chain's CDR3 is CASSQGDFNYGYTF. As DNA, the CDR3 is TGCGCCAGCAGCCAGGGGGATTTTAACTATGGCTACACCTTC.

The CDR3 nucleotides read TGTGCCAGCAGCTTAGGTGCTGCACAAGAGACCCAGTACTTC. Its protein product is CASSLGAAQETQYF. The rearrangement joins TRBV13 to TRBJ2-5; D ambiguous. V lost 0 bases and J lost 2, with 7 bases in between. The CDR3 is made up of 14 amino acids. Germline V gene data show CDR1 as PRHDT and CDR2 as FYEKMQ (reference sequence).

Here the CDR3 DNA reads TGTGCCAGCAGCTTAGGAGGGGCTGGGAAATCACCCCTCCACTTT. Translated: CASSLGGAGKSPLHF. V is TRBV11-3 and J is TRBJ1-6; the D gene is possibly TRBD1 (5 bases). Trimming shortened V by 1 base and J by 10 bases, and 14 bases separated the two germline ends. The CDR3 totals 15 residues. Germline V CDR1 and CDR2: SGHNT, YENEEA.

This chain uses TRBV29-1 with TRBJ2-3, with 8 bases identical to TRBD2. The CDR3 length is 15 residues. CDR1 is SQVTM and CDR2 is ANQGSEA in the germline V gene. V lost 7 bases, J lost 0 bases, and 9 bases stayed unmatched. The CDR3 coding sequence is TGCAGCGCCGTTTTGGCGGGGGGTAGCACAGATACGCAGTATTTT. This sequence encodes CSAVLAGGSTDTQYF.

This chain joins TRBV11-2 and TRBJ1-1; weak D call: TRBD1 (5 bases). CDR1 and CDR2 (germline): SGHAT, FQNNGV. CDR3 size: 15 residues. V lost 5 bases to trimming and J lost 3 bases, with 16 bases between them. CDR3 DNA sequence: TGTGCCAGCAGCCCGACGGGGGGGGGTGACACTGAAGCTTTCTTT. This translates into CASSPTGGGDTEAFF.

This clone was counted ten times or more. V usage is TRBV11-3 and J usage is TRBJ2-5, with TRBD2 identical over 7 bases. The CDR3 has 14 amino acids. Germline-derived CDR1 and CDR2 are SGHNT and YENEEA. After removal of 1 base from V and 4 bases from J, the junction contained 3 bases not matched to a gene. The CDR3 loop is CASSLARGLETQYF. The CDR3 bases are TGTGCCAGCAGCTTAGCGCGGGGGTTAGAGACCCAGTACTTC. The variable domain in full, with the rest retrieved from reference TRBV11-3 and TRBJ2-5, is EAGVVQSPRYKIIEKKQPVAFWCNPISGHNTLYWYLQNLGQGPELLIRYENEEAVDDSQLPKDRFSAERLKGVDSTLKIQPAELGDSAVYLCASSLARGLETQYFGPGTRLLVL.

The V gene is TRBV27, the J gene TRBJ2-7; TRBD1 matches at 8 bases. Germline V gives CDR1 MNHEY, CDR2 SMNVEV (reference sequence). V lost 5 bases to trimming and J lost 2 bases; unmatched junction nucleotides: 11. The CDR3 covers 16 residues. For the CDR3, the DNA is TGTGCCAGCAGTCCACGGACAGGGTGGGTCACCTACGAGCAGTACTTC. It codes for CASSPRTGWVTYEQYF.

CDR3 in DNA: TGTGCCAGCAGTCCGACCGAACCCAATCAGCCCCAGCATTTT. Residues: CASSPTEPNQPQHF. The genes are TRBV2 and TRBJ1-5; unclear D gene. Trimming stripped 5 bases from V and 3 bases from J, with 11 bases between. Per the germline V gene, CDR1 is SNHLY and CDR2 is FYNNEI. The CDR3 contains 14 residues.

This clone was seen just once. J is TRBJ1-3 and V is TRBV7-2; a weak D match, TRBD1 (5 bases). Per germline, CDR1 SGHTA and CDR2 FQGNSA. The ends were cut back, 0 bases at V and 2 bases at J, with 11 bases in the middle. CDR3 size: 16 residues. The CDR3 protein is CASSLAGVSAGNTIYF. Written as DNA, the CDR3 is TGTGCCAGCAGCTTAGCGGGGGTATCCGCTGGAAACACCATATATTTT.

The chain has TRBV5-6 and TRBJ2-1, with D perhaps TRBD1 (5 bases). Germline values: CDR1 SGHDT, CDR2 YYEEEE. Trimming shortened V by 7 bases and J by 4 bases, and 6 bases separated the two germline ends. The CDR3 consists of 11 residues. CDR3 in amino acids: CASGAYNEQFF. In DNA form, the CDR3 reads TGTGCCAGCGGGGCATACAATGAGCAGTTCTTC.

This clone was seen only a few times. V gene TRBV7-9 combines with J gene TRBJ2-1; 13 bases agree with TRBD2. The CDR3 sequence is 13 residues long. The germline V gene has CDR1 SEHNR and CDR2 FQNEAQ (reference sequence). J was trimmed by 8 bases and V by 8 bases; bases with no gene match: 3. Written as DNA, the CDR3 is TGTGCCAGCGGGACTAGCGGGACACATGAGCAGTTCTTC. It yields the protein CASGTSGTHEQFF.

The chain uses TRBV5-4 and TRBJ1-1; D unclear. CDR1 and CDR2 (germline): SGHNT, YYREEE (reference sequence). The CDR3 contains 15 residues. V was trimmed by 0 bases and J by 4 bases, leaving 13 bases between them. CDR3 in amino acids: CASSLGTGSVTEAFF. For the CDR3, the DNA is TGTGCCAGCAGCTTGGGGACGGGATCGGTCACTGAAGCTTTCTTT.

The chain uses TRBV4-2 and TRBJ2-2; no definite D call. The germline V and J ends were trimmed by 3 bases and 0 bases, with 20 bases remaining between them. Germline CDR1 is LGHNA and CDR2 is YNFKEQ. There are 19 residues in the CDR3. The CDR3: CASSHLTPQGGANTGELFF. The CDR3 DNA sequence: TGTGCCAGCAGCCATCTTACCCCCCAAGGCGGAGCGAACACCGGGGAGCTGTTTTTT.

V gene TRBV2 combines with J gene TRBJ2-2, with TRBD2 identical over 16 bases. The CDR3 covers 18 residues. Losses at the gene ends were 6 bases for V and 8 bases for J; bases not matched to a gene: 12. Germline CDR1 reads SNHLY; CDR2 reads FYNNEI. CDR3 DNA: TGTGCCAGCAGGAAGATTGGGACTAGCGGGGGGGCTGCTGGGGAGCTGTTTTTT. It encodes CASRKIGTSGGAAGELFF.

This chain joins TRBV5-1 and TRBJ1-1, with 9 bases that match TRBD1. V lost 4 bases and J lost 1; bases outside the gene matches: 5. Germline CDR1 is SGHRS and CDR2 is YFSETQ. This CDR3 contains 15 residues. CDR3 sequence reads: CASSDPGQGNTEAFF. The CDR3 DNA follows: TGCGCCAGCAGCGACCCGGGACAGGGGAACACTGAAGCTTTCTTT.

The V gene is TRBV7-2, the J gene TRBJ1-2; D ambiguous. Germline V gene lookup returns CDR1 SGHTA and CDR2 FQGNSA. The length of the CDR3 is 13 residues. The germline V and J ends were trimmed by 6 bases and 5 bases, with 13 bases remaining between them. CDR3 residues: CASSRRTDYGYTF. Written as DNA, the CDR3 is TGTGCCAGCAGTAGAAGGACTGATTATGGCTACACCTTC. Based on the CDR3 plus reference TRBV7-2 and TRBJ1-2, the full variable domain is GAGVSQSPSNKVTEKGKDVELRCDPISGHTALYWYRQSLGQGLEFLIYFQGNSAPDKSGLPSDRFSAERTGGSVSTLTIQRTQQEDSAVYLCASSRRTDYGYTFGSGTRLTVV.

The rearrangement joins TRBV6-5 to TRBJ1-1; 7 positions match TRBD1. The CDR3 contains 11 residues. The germline V gene has CDR1 MNHEY and CDR2 SVGAGI. V trimming: 10 bases; J trimming: 9 bases; junction bases outside the gene matches: 8. The CDR3 nucleotides read TGTGCCACCCTCAGGGGGGAGAAAGCTTTCTTT. Its protein is CATLRGEKAFF.

The rearrangement uses TRBV6-6 and TRBJ1-1; D gene uncertain. The CDR3 has 13 amino acids. Per the germline V gene, CDR1 is MNHNY and CDR2 is SVGAGI (reference sequence). Deletions cut 6 bases from V and 2 bases from J, with 10 bases between. CDR3 amino acids: CASSTDKNTEAFF. For the CDR3, the DNA is TGTGCCAGCAGCACAGACAAAAACACTGAAGCTTTCTTT.

This sequence joins TRBV6-5 and TRBJ1-1, with unresolved D. Trimming left V 6 bases short and J 6 bases short, with 8 bases between. The CDR3 is made up of 11 amino acids. Germline CDR1 MNHEY, CDR2 SVGAGI. For the CDR3, the DNA is TGTGCCAGCAGATCCTCAGCTGAAGCTTTCTTT. Protein: CASRSSAEAFF.

V gene TRBV29-1 combines with J gene TRBJ2-7, with D perhaps matching TRBD1 or TRBD2 (6 bases each). Germline lookup yields CDR1 SQVTM and CDR2 ANQGSEA. The length of the CDR3 is 14 residues. The V end was cut by 4 bases, the J end by 5 bases, with 18 bases between. The CDR3 nucleotides are TGCAGCGTTGCGTTCGGGGGCGGTGTAAACGAGCAGTACTTC. It translates to CSVAFGGGVNEQYF.

V is TRBV28 and J is TRBJ2-2; a weak D match, TRBD1 (5 bases). The CDR3 is 13 residues long. Germline values: CDR1 MDHEN, CDR2 SYDVKM. V dropped 7 bases and J dropped 1 base, with 7 bases sitting between them. This chain's CDR3 is CASTGQNTGELFF. The CDR3 region has the DNA TGTGCCAGCACCGGACAGAACACCGGGGAGCTGTTTTTT.